Listed here are 25 T cell receptor beta chains from one sample, sequenced in a study of T cell responses to AZD1222 COVID-19 vaccine. TCRdb's table, derived via immunoSEQ multiplex PCR, lists solely in-frame clones and lacks some. Among about 130,000 clones listed, over 75% were seen once. Sequenced here: peripheral blood, sampled on day 0 of AZD1222 vaccination. The receptors derive from an adult in good health.

The V and J genes are TRBV28 and TRBJ1-1; TRBD1 matches 8 bases. With V trimmed by 7 bases and J by 4 bases, 14 bases remained unmatched. The germline CDR1 and CDR2 sequences are MDHEN and SYDVKM. The CDR3 runs to 16 residues. CDR3 in amino acids: CASKPSGQGKSTEAFF. CDR3 nucleotide sequence: TGTGCCAGCAAGCCCTCCGGACAGGGTAAAAGCACTGAAGCTTTCTTT.

The rearrangement uses TRBV7-2 and TRBJ1-4, with a tentative D call TRBD1 (5 bases). Per germline, CDR1 SGHTA and CDR2 FQGNSA. V was pared by 5 bases and J by 7 bases, with 17 bases between. The CDR3 covers 15 residues. The CDR3 region has the DNA TGTGCCAGCAGCCGGGGACCTTCAGCAGCTGAAAAACTGTTTTTT. Protein sequence: CASSRGPSAAEKLFF.

The CDR3 reads CASSGGQGRNIQYF. The CDR3 region has the DNA TGCGCCAGCAGTGGGGGACAGGGAAGGAACATTCAGTACTTC. The rearrangement links TRBV10-1 to TRBJ2-4; 9 bases map to TRBD1. The CDR3 is 14 residues long. From germline, CDR1 is WNHNN and CDR2 SYGVQD (reference sequence). V lost 4 bases and J lost 7; bases outside the gene matches: 5.

V is TRBV7-9 and J is TRBJ2-3, with no clear D. V was clipped by 6 bases and J by 2 bases, with 6 bases between them. Per germline, CDR1 SEHNR and CDR2 FQNEAQ (reference sequence). This CDR3 is built from 12 residues. The CDR3 DNA reads as TGTGCCAGCAGGGGAAACACAGATACGCAGTATTTT. It is translated as CASRGNTDTQYF. Complete variable domain (other parts from reference TRBV7-9 and TRBJ2-3): DTGVSQNPRHKITKRGQNVTFRCDPISEHNRLYWYRQTLGQGPEFLTYFQNEAQLEKSRLLSDRFSAERPKGSFSTLEIQRTEQGDSAMYLCASRGNTDTQYFGPGTRLTVL.

This clone was seen only once. The chain uses TRBV6-6 and TRBJ1-1; TRBD1 matches at 9 bases. CDR1 and CDR2 from the germline V gene are MNHNY and SVGAGI (reference sequence). This CDR3 is 15 amino acids long. Trimming took 6 bases from V and 7 from J; bases not matched to a gene: 12. Here the CDR3 DNA reads TGTGCCAGCAGGAATACCGGGACAGGGCCCTTTGAAGCTTTCTTT. Protein product: CASRNTGTGPFEAFF.

In this sample, this clone turned up once. The rearrangement links TRBV5-1 to TRBJ1-1, with TRBD1 matching 7 bases. Germline CDR1 is SGHRS and CDR2 is YFSETQ. The CDR3 contains 15 residues. Trimming removed 2 bases from V and 1 base from J; junction bases left unmatched: 5. CDR3 sequence reads: CASSLTGAKNTEAFF. CDR3 coding DNA: TGCGCCAGCAGCTTAACAGGGGCAAAGAACACTGAAGCTTTCTTT.

The gene calls are TRBV7-2 and TRBJ2-5; D uncertain. Germline CDR1 and CDR2: SGHTA and FQGNSA. The CDR3 consists of 13 residues. Trimming took 1 base from V and 5 from J, leaving 8 bases between them. The chain's CDR3 is CASSLEQSETQYF. For the CDR3, the DNA is TGTGCCAGCAGCTTAGAACAATCGGAGACCCAGTACTTC.

The V and J genes are TRBV27 and TRBJ1-1; D is perhaps TRBD1 (6 bases). The CDR3 runs to 14 residues. Trimming took 5 bases from V and 6 from J, leaving 16 bases between them. Germline-derived CDR1 and CDR2 are MNHEY and SMNVEV (reference sequence). CDR3 DNA sequence: TGTGCCAGCAGTGTCAAGGGGGGCTGGTCTGAAGCTTTCTTT. It encodes CASSVKGGWSEAFF.

This chain connects TRBV28 to TRBJ1-2; D unclear. The V and J ends lost 3 bases and 8 bases respectively, with 13 bases between them. CDR1 MDHEN and CDR2 SYDVKM come from the germline V gene. The CDR3 length is 13 residues. CDR3 DNA: TGTGCCAGCAGTTTCGCAGGTCTAAAGGGCTACACCTTC. Amino acid sequence: CASSFAGLKGYTF.

The rearrangement links TRBV19 to TRBJ2-1, with 12 bases fitting TRBD2. Germline V lookup: CDR1 LNHDA, CDR2 SQIVND (reference sequence). This CDR3 has 18 amino acids. Trimming removed 3 bases from V and 1 base from J; junction bases left unmatched: 7. This chain's CDR3 is CASSMASGGAISYNEQFF. The CDR3 coding sequence is TGTGCCAGTAGTATGGCTAGCGGGGGGGCCATATCCTACAATGAGCAGTTCTTC.

This sequence joins TRBV9 and TRBJ2-2, with 9 bases matching TRBD2. This CDR3 comprises 17 residues. The V and J ends lost 3 bases and 3 bases, in that order; junction bases with no gene match: 9. The germline CDR1 and CDR2 sequences are SGDLS and YYNGEE. The DNA of the CDR3 is TGTGCCAGCAGCGCAGTACCCTTAGCGGGGGACACCGGGGAGCTGTTTTTT. Translation gives CASSAVPLAGDTGELFF.

The table lists this clone with a count of one. The V call is TRBV4-1, the J call TRBJ2-2, with D hard to call. The CDR3 consists of 13 residues. Germline lookup yields CDR1 MGHRA and CDR2 YSYEKL. V was pared by 1 base and J by 9 bases, with 9 bases between. The CDR3 DNA reads TGCGCCAGCAGCCAAGTTGGACCCCGGGAGCTGTTTTTT. Translated, it gives CASSQVGPRELFF.

In DNA, the CDR3 is TGTGCCAGCAGTTACTCCGGGACTAACAATGAAAAACTGTTTTTT. This gives the protein CASSYSGTNNEKLFF. This chain links TRBV6-5 with TRBJ1-4; D may be TRBD1 (5 bases). Germline V gives CDR1 MNHEY, CDR2 SVGAGI. This CDR3 comprises 15 residues. V was clipped by 0 bases and J by 5 bases, with 10 bases between them.

V is TRBV7-2 and J is TRBJ2-5, with 7 bases identical to TRBD2. V lost 3 bases and J lost 8; bases outside the gene matches: 15. The CDR3 is 16 amino acids. CDR1 is SGHTA and CDR2 is FQGNSA in the germline V gene. The CDR3 DNA sequence: TGTGCCAGCAGCTTGGACCGACTAGCTGGCCGAGGTACCCAGTACTTC. Its translation is CASSLDRLAGRGTQYF.

In this sample, this clone turned up once. The V and J genes are TRBV7-6 and TRBJ2-7; 9 bases align to TRBD1. With 5 bases clipped from V and 2 bases from J, the junction kept 13 bases outside the gene matches. Germline CDR1 reads SGHVS; CDR2 reads FNYEAQ. The CDR3 spans 17 residues. The chain's CDR3 is CASSRSRSGQGPYEQYF. The CDR3 nucleotides read TGTGCCAGCAGCCGGAGTAGATCGGGACAGGGTCCCTACGAGCAGTACTTC.

This clone has only one observation. The rearrangement uses TRBV27 and TRBJ1-2, with 8 bases fitting TRBD1. In germline, CDR1 is MNHEY, CDR2 SMNVEV (reference sequence). V lost 6 bases to trimming and J lost 4 bases; unmatched junction nucleotides: 13. The CDR3 runs 16 residues. CDR3 sequence (DNA): TGTGCCAGCAGCCCCGGACAGGGAGTACCATTCTATGGCTACACCTTC. It specifies CASSPGQGVPFYGYTF.

The chain carries TRBV19 and TRBJ1-5; TRBD1 aligns across 8 bases. Germline loops: CDR1 LNHDA, CDR2 SQIVND (reference sequence). The CDR3 totals 17 residues. V lost 4 bases and J lost 2; bases outside the gene matches: 10. DNA of the CDR3: TGTGCCAGTAGTACCGTCCCGGGACAGGCGGGCAATCAGCCCCAGCATTTT. It translates to CASSTVPGQAGNQPQHF.

The chain couples TRBV6-5 to TRBJ1-1, with 9 bases lining up with TRBD1. CDR1 and CDR2 (germline): MNHEY, SVGAGI. The CDR3 contains 15 residues. With 0 bases clipped from V and 5 bases from J, the junction kept 4 bases outside the gene matches. CDR3 nucleotides: TGTGCCAGCAGTTACTCGACAGGGGGAGTTACTGAAGCTTTCTTT. This gives the protein CASSYSTGGVTEAFF.

This clone is a singleton in its sample. This chain links TRBV27 with TRBJ2-3; D might be TRBD2 (5 bases). Trimming removed 6 bases from V and 4 bases from J, with 23 bases in between. The CDR3 has 17 amino acids. Germline loops: CDR1 MNHEY, CDR2 SMNVEV (reference sequence). As DNA, the CDR3 is TGTGCCAGCAGCCGACCACCGGGATCCCCGCGAGCAGATACGCAGTATTTT. Encoded protein: CASSRPPGSPRADTQYF.

The chain is built from TRBV4-2 and TRBJ1-1; 7 bases align to TRBD1. The junction had 9 bases not matched to a gene; V was cut back by 4 bases and J by 1 base. Germline lookup yields CDR1 LGHNA and CDR2 YNFKEQ. This CDR3 is built from 16 residues. CDR3 loop: CASSLEEGAENTEAFF. Here the CDR3 DNA reads TGTGCCAGCAGCCTCGAGGAGGGGGCCGAGAACACTGAAGCTTTCTTT.

The chain carries TRBV27 and TRBJ2-7; 11 bases are shared with TRBD2. Trimming cost V 6 bases and J 2 bases; bases outside gene matches: 9. Germline V gene lookup returns CDR1 MNHEY and CDR2 SMNVEV (reference sequence). The CDR3 contains 16 residues. In DNA, the CDR3 is TGTGCCAGCAGACCGCGAATTAGCGGGGGGGCCTACGAGCAGTACTTC. This translates into CASRPRISGGAYEQYF.

This clone was observed many times. The J gene is TRBJ1-4, the V gene TRBV5-1, with 9 nucleotides matching TRBD1. Germline V gene sequence: CDR1 SGHRS, CDR2 YFSETQ. J gave up 7 bases and V 4 bases, and 8 bases lay outside the gene matches. The CDR3 has 15 residues. DNA for the CDR3: TGCGCCAGCAGCACAGCCGGGACAGGGCCTGAAAAACTGTTTTTT. Its translation: CASSTAGTGPEKLFF.

V gene TRBV10-3 combines with J gene TRBJ2-6; 7 bases map to TRBD1. Germline V gene data show CDR1 as ENHRY and CDR2 as SYGVKD. The CDR3 runs to 16 residues. V lost 8 bases to trimming and J lost 4 bases; unmatched junction nucleotides: 11. Written as DNA, the CDR3 is TGTGCCATCGGTCTTGACAGGGCCCCCGGGGCCAACGTCCTGACTTTC. Protein sequence: CAIGLDRAPGANVLTF.

The chain couples TRBV10-2 to TRBJ1-5; D possibly corresponds to TRBD1 (6 bases). The germline V gene encodes CDR1 WSHSY and CDR2 SAAADI. Trimming removed 7 bases from V and 2 bases from J, with 9 bases in between. The CDR3 totals 13 residues. This chain's CDR3 is CASTRTGNQPQHF. The DNA for the CDR3 is TGCGCCAGCACCCGGACAGGCAATCAGCCCCAGCATTTT.

The CDR3 is CATDRDNHEQFF. CDR3 coding DNA: TGTGCCACCGACAGGGATAACCATGAGCAGTTCTTC. The rearrangement uses TRBV28 and TRBJ2-1, with 7 bases fitting TRBD1. The CDR3 has 12 amino acids. V was pared by 10 bases and J by 8 bases, with 8 bases of the junction left unmatched. Germline V CDR1 and CDR2: MDHEN, SYDVKM.